This TCR beta chain stems from a study of OX40 agonist ivuxolimab in advanced cancers. Study background: Earlier treatment with anti-PD-1, anti-PD-L1 or anti-CTLA-4 was permitted, and 35% to 40% had received some.

The germline V and J ends were trimmed by 7 bases and 2 bases, with 21 bases remaining between them. Per germline, CDR1 SGHRS and CDR2 YFSETQ. The CDR3 loop spans 16 amino acids. Here immunoSEQ multiplex PCR was the method, and the copy in TCRdb shows in-frame clones only, minus some. In the table there are about 79,000 clones, 80% to 95% of which are singletons. The sequences come from CD4+ or CD8+ T cells sorted from blood, collected in a trial of the OX40 agonist ivuxolimab. The genes are TRBV5-1 and TRBJ1-2; no firm D call. The clonotype originates from an adult with an advanced solid tumor such as melanoma, head and neck, liver or kidney cancer. The CDR3 nucleotides are TGCGCCAGCGGAGGGAGGCAGACGGATCAAAACTATGGCTACACCTTC. It encodes CASGGRQTDQNYGYTF.